These 20 T cell receptor beta chains were all obtained from the same sample, sequenced in a study of shared clonotypes between healthy human individuals. This table comes from immunoSEQ multiplex PCR, and its TCRdb copy is limited to in-frame clones, with some not included. The table shows millions of clones, with 85% to 95% occurring only once. The sequencing input was naive CD4+ T cells sorted from blood. Stated subset: CD45RA+ positively selected. The receptors here all came from a man aged 18 to 29 in good health.

The J gene is TRBJ2-1, the V gene TRBV5-1; either TRBD1 or TRBD2 may fit D (5 bases each). Germline CDR1 and CDR2: SGHRS and YFSETQ. This CDR3 has 16 residues. Trimming left V 3 bases short and J 2 bases short, with 15 bases between. CDR3: CASSSARGPAYNEQFF. The CDR3 coding sequence is TGCGCCAGCAGCTCTGCTAGGGGACCCGCCTACAATGAGCAGTTCTTC.

The rearrangement links TRBV5-1 to TRBJ2-1; 8 bases align to TRBD2. CDR1 is SGHRS, CDR2 YFSETQ, per germline. The CDR3 contains 17 residues. V lost 4 bases to trimming and J lost 7 bases; unmatched junction nucleotides: 16. The CDR3 protein is CASSASVGNAGGNEQFF. The CDR3 bases are TGCGCCAGCAGCGCCTCCGTAGGGAATGCGGGGGGAAATGAGCAGTTCTTC. Full variable domain (missing parts from reference TRBV5-1 and TRBJ2-1): KAGVTQTPRYLIKTRGQQVTLSCSPISGHRSVSWYQQTPGQGLQFLFEYFSETQRNKGNFPGRFSGRQFSNSRSEMNVSTLELGDSALYLCASSASVGNAGGNEQFFGPGTRLTVL.

The CDR3 DNA reads as TGTGCCAGCAGCTTAGGGGCGGGATTAGGCTACACCTTC. Translating it yields CASSLGAGLGYTF. This rearrangement joins TRBV11-2 to TRBJ1-2; D unclear. This CDR3 has 13 residues. V lost 1 base, J lost 8 bases, and 11 bases lay in between. The germline CDR1 and CDR2 sequences are SGHAT and FQNNGV. Full variable domain (outside the CDR3, taken from reference TRBV11-2 and TRBJ1-2): EAGVAQSPRYKIIEKRQSVAFWCNPISGHATLYWYQQILGQGPKLLIQFQNNGVVDDSQLPKDRFSAERLKGVDSTLKIQPAKLEDSAVYLCASSLGAGLGYTFGSGTRLTVV.

This chain links TRBV11-2 with TRBJ2-4, with 8 bases matching TRBD1. From germline, CDR1 is SGHAT and CDR2 FQNNGV. This CDR3 is 14 amino acids long. V was clipped by 3 bases and J by 9 bases; unmatched bases: 7. The CDR3 coding sequence is TGTGCCAGCAGCTTCCCAGGGGGCTTTGGCATTCAGTACTTC. Residues: CASSFPGGFGIQYF. The full variable domain, completed using reference TRBV11-2 and TRBJ2-4, is EAGVAQSPRYKIIEKRQSVAFWCNPISGHATLYWYQQILGQGPKLLIQFQNNGVVDDSQLPKDRFSAERLKGVDSTLKIQPAKLEDSAVYLCASSFPGGFGIQYFGAGTRLSVL.

V is TRBV7-2 and J is TRBJ2-3; 15 nucleotides align to TRBD2. This CDR3 region has 13 residues. V trimming: 1 base; J trimming: 14 bases; junction bases outside the gene matches: 1. CDR1 is SGHTA, CDR2 FQGNSA, per germline. The CDR3 loop is CASSLEGLAGGYF. The CDR3 coding sequence is TGTGCCAGCAGCTTAGAGGGACTAGCGGGGGGGTATTTT.

V is TRBV29-1 and J is TRBJ1-1, with 7 bases fitting TRBD1. The CDR3 covers 12 residues. Germline trimming cut 7 bases from V and 5 bases from J; bases unmatched to any gene: 7. Germline CDR1 SQVTM, CDR2 ANQGSEA. The CDR3 spells CSATQGGTEAFF. The DNA of the CDR3 is TGCAGCGCAACCCAGGGGGGGACTGAAGCTTTCTTT.

The chain links TRBV10-3 to TRBJ1-5, with D hard to call. V lost 3 bases and J 0 bases, leaving 9 bases between the germline ends. The CDR3 extends over 15 amino acids. CDR1 and CDR2 (germline): ENHRY, SYGVKD. CDR3 nucleotides: TGTGCCATCAGTGACCAGCTTAGTAGCAATCAGCCCCAGCATTTT. Its protein product is CAISDQLSSNQPQHF.

The CDR3 region is CASSQDSTGVETQYF. The CDR3, as DNA: TGCGCCAGCAGCCAAGATTCGACAGGGGTAGAGACCCAGTACTTC. This chain uses TRBV4-1 with TRBJ2-5, with 8 bases lining up with TRBD1. V shed 0 bases and J 4 bases; nucleotides not matched to a gene: 4. Looked up from germline, CDR1 is MGHRA and CDR2 is YSYEKL. The CDR3 spans 15 residues.

About this clone itself: Distinct nucleotide sequences in the sample also encode this CDR3. V usage is TRBV5-1 and J usage is TRBJ1-2; 9 bases are shared with TRBD1. Germline CDR1 is SGHRS and CDR2 is YFSETQ. Losses at the gene ends were 0 bases for V and 8 bases for J; bases not matched to a gene: 2. The CDR3 is made up of 13 amino acids. The CDR3 DNA reads TGCGCCAGCAGCTTGGGGGACAGGGACGGCTACACCTTC. It is translated as CASSLGDRDGYTF.

The gene calls are TRBV21-1 and TRBJ2-2; TRBD1 reflects the table's D call only, with no check against the DNA. TRBV21-1 is shown as a pseudogene. The CDR3 sequence is 13 residues long. The CDR3 protein is CASSKATTGELFF. In nucleotides, the CDR3 is TGTGCCAGCAGCAAGGCCACCACCGGGGAGCTGTTTTTT.

This clone has a single count. The CDR3, as DNA: TGTGCCAGCAGTTCCACACAGGTCGGCGGGGAGCTGTTTTTT. It yields the protein CASSSTQVGGELFF. This rearrangement joins TRBV28 to TRBJ2-2; tentatively, D is TRBD1 (5 bases). CDR1 is MDHEN and CDR2 is SYDVKM in the germline V gene. The CDR3 loop spans 14 amino acids. The V and J ends lost 4 bases and 7 bases respectively, with 13 bases between them.

This chain connects TRBV28 to TRBJ1-5; D not resolved. Germline V CDR1 and CDR2: MDHEN, SYDVKM. With 5 bases removed from V and 0 bases from J, the gap between germline ends came to 8 bases. The CDR3 is 14 amino acids. The CDR3 nucleotides are TGTGCCAGCAGTGCCATACGTAGCAATCAGCCCCAGCATTTT. Residues: CASSAIRSNQPQHF. The complete variable domain, with remaining parts taken from reference TRBV28 and TRBJ1-5, reads DVKVTQSSRYLVKRTGEKVFLECVQDMDHENMFWYRQDPGLGLRLIYFSYDVKMKEKGDIPEGYSVSREKKERFSLILESASTNQTSMYLCASSAIRSNQPQHFGDGTRLSIL.

In its sample, this clone was seen once. This CDR3 is CASSIGRPTEAFF. As DNA, the CDR3 is TGTGCCAGTAGTATAGGCAGGCCCACTGAAGCTTTCTTT. The chain recombines TRBV19 with TRBJ1-1; D gene ambiguous. This CDR3 has 13 amino acids. Between the trimmed V and J ends, which lost 1 base and 4 bases, there was a span of 7 bases. Germline CDR1 is LNHDA and CDR2 is SQIVND (reference sequence).

The chain employs TRBV2 and TRBJ2-5, with 7 bases lining up with TRBD2. The junction had 3 bases not matched to a gene; V was cut back by 0 bases and J by 2 bases. CDR1 is SNHLY and CDR2 is FYNNEI in the germline V gene. This CDR3 is built from 15 residues. Here the CDR3 DNA reads TGTGCCAGCAGTGAAGCTGGTAGCGGGCAAGAGACCCAGTACTTC. Protein sequence: CASSEAGSGQETQYF.

A note on this clone: This sample includes further DNA sequences coding for the same CDR3. The gene calls are TRBV5-1 and TRBJ2-5, with D perhaps TRBD2 (6 bases). The CDR3 length is 14 residues. The germline CDR1 and CDR2 sequences are SGHRS and YFSETQ. V lost 1 base to trimming and J lost 2 bases, with 9 bases between them. CDR3 sequence (DNA): TGCGCCAGCAGCTTGAGGCTAGCGCAAGAGACCCAGTACTTC. It yields the protein CASSLRLAQETQYF.

The chain carries TRBV25-1 and TRBJ2-3; D call uncertain. V was cut by 8 bases and J by 0 bases, with 12 bases left in between. CDR3 length: 14 amino acids. The V gene's germline CDR1 is MGHDK and CDR2 SYGVNS. This CDR3 reads CASSRIPSTDTQYF. For the CDR3, the DNA is TGTGCCAGCTCCAGGATACCGAGCACAGATACGCAGTATTTT.

Regarding this clone: This same CDR3 is encoded by further DNA sequences in the sample. The chain links TRBV6-5 to TRBJ1-2; D is ambiguous. The CDR3 is 13 amino acids. Trimming took 0 bases from V and 5 from J, leaving 7 bases between them. Germline CDR1 and CDR2: MNHEY and SVGAGI. CDR3 nucleotides: TGTGCCAGCAGTTACTCGGTGGGGTATGGCTACACCTTC. Translating it yields CASSYSVGYGYTF.

This CDR3 reads CASSLTGARGQETQYF. The DNA for the CDR3 is TGTGCCAGCAGCTTAACGGGGGCGCGAGGCCAAGAGACCCAGTACTTC. The chain employs TRBV11-2 and TRBJ2-5; D tentatively reads TRBD1 or TRBD2 (6 bases each). Trimming took 2 bases from V and 1 from J, leaving 14 bases between them. Germline assignment: CDR1 SGHAT and CDR2 FQNNGV. The CDR3 is 16 amino acids. The full variable domain, its missing parts supplied by reference TRBV11-2 and TRBJ2-5, is EAGVAQSPRYKIIEKRQSVAFWCNPISGHATLYWYQQILGQGPKLLIQFQNNGVVDDSQLPKDRFSAERLKGVDSTLKIQPAKLEDSAVYLCASSLTGARGQETQYFGPGTRLLVL.

This clone was found once. The chain combines TRBV5-1 with TRBJ1-1; D ambiguous. Trimming pared 1 base from V and 4 bases from J, leaving 14 bases between. CDR3 length: 15 amino acids. Germline CDR1 reads SGHRS; CDR2 reads YFSETQ. CDR3 nucleotides: TGCGCCAGCAGCTTGACCGATTTCGGCGGCACTGAAGCTTTCTTT. Translating gives CASSLTDFGGTEAFF.

On this clone itself: This CDR3 is also generated by other DNA sequences in the sample. This rearrangement joins TRBV6-5 to TRBJ1-4; D gene ambiguous. The V gene's germline CDR1 is MNHEY and CDR2 SVGAGI. Deletions cut 6 bases from V and 5 bases from J, with 13 bases between. CDR3 length equals 14 residues. Written as DNA, the CDR3 is TGTGCCAGCAGCCCACGGACGGGAAATGAAAAACTGTTTTTT. This sequence encodes CASSPRTGNEKLFF.